The text below deals with one T cell receptor beta chain. Its antigen is still unknown. Both 60 Vbeta primers and 13 Jbeta primers went into the PCR. Here immunoSEQ multiplex PCR was the method, and the copy in TCRdb shows in-frame clones only, minus some. The sample lists around 170,000 clones; around 80% were seen once. This sample was taken from a study of cytomegalovirus exposure and HLA in healthy donors. Study at large: As an earlier analysis found, around 190 million T cells yielded approximately 110 million unique TCR beta sequences. The study's findings and limits: A later analysis reportedly found fewer N-insertions in an Asian-associated ancestry cluster than the roughly 680-donor mean. High specificity and sensitivity for cytomegalovirus status were reported for the classifier.

Whereas donors were nominally healthy upon sampling, unrecorded immune exposures were probable. This receptor was identified in a woman aged 40 to 50 in good health and CMV-seropositive. Material for sequencing was PBMCs.

The CDR3 DNA is TGTGCCAGCACCCCGGGGGTAGGGTATGGCTACACCTTC. It codes for CASTPGVGYGYTF. The gene calls are TRBV6-5 and TRBJ1-2, with a weak D call TRBD1 (5 bases). There are 13 residues in the CDR3. Germline V gene sequence: CDR1 MNHEY, CDR2 SVGAGI. V was shortened by 7 bases and J by 5 bases, with 14 bases between the two germline ends.